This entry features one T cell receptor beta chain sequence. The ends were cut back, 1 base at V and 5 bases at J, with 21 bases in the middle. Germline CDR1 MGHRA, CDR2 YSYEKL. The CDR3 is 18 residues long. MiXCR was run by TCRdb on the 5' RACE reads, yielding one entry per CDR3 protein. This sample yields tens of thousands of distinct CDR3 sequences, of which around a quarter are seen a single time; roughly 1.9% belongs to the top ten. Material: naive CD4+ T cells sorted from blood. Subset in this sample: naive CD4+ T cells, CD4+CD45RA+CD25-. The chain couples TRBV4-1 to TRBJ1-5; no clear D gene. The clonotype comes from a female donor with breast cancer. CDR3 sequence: CASSQVFRRLGAHQPQHF. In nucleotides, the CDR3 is TGCGCCAGCAGCCAAGTTTTCCGCAGGTTGGGAGCCCATCAGCCCCAGCATTTT.